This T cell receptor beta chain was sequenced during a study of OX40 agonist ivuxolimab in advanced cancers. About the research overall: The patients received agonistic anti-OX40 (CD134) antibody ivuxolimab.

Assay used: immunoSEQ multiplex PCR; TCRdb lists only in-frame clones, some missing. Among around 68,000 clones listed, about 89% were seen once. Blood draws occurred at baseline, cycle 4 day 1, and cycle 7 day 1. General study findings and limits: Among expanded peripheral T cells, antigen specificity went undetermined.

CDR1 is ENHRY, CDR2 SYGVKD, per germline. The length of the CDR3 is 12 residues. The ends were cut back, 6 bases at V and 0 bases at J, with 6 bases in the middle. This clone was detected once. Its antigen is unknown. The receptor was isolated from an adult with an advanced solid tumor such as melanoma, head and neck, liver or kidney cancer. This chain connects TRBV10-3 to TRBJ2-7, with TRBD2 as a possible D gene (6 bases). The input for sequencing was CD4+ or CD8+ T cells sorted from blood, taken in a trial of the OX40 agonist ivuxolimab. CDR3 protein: CAIRRGSYEQYF. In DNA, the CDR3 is TGTGCCATCAGGCGGGGCTCCTACGAGCAGTACTTC.